One T cell receptor beta chain is described in this entry. Its antigen remains unidentified. No much larger clone is present one base from it, and per-base qualities are unavailable. The sample comes from a study of blood T cells in healthy people across ages (dated by TCRdb to the mid-2010s). As for the study more broadly: Template switching captured roughly one uniquely barcoded TCR beta cDNA molecule per two T cells in model experiments. To track age-related changes in TCR beta repertoire diversity, the study relied on deep sequencing normalized with unique cDNA molecular identifiers. The donors were divided into four age groups: young (average around 16 years), middle-aged (about 39), aged (roughly 60) and long-lived (about 90). The study analyzed two additional independent replicas of 1 million unique cDNA reads from the same blood draw for two donors, one aged 18 to 30 and one aged 80 or older. Broader findings and caveats from the paper: The CMV infection status of donors was not known, potentially confounding age-related changes in expanded clonotypes. As age increased, observed TCR beta diversity per million T cells dropped in a roughly linear way, and a significant reduction was already evident by age 40. Conclusive comparison of naive and antigen-experienced compartments was prevented by the profiling of bulk unsorted PBMCs. There was a strong correlation between observed TCR beta diversity and the percentage of naive T cells measured by flow cytometry. Compared with the aged group, the long-lived group had more naive CD4+ T cells, fewer expanded clones and increased TCR diversity, a pattern suggesting age selection. Estimates of total diversity based on one million sequenced T cells were considered lower bounds and underestimates.

From cysteine to phenylalanine, the CDR3 is 16 amino acids long. CDR3 DNA is the only sequence kept; it has 48 bases, read in frame from the first base. V and J are trimmed by 3 bases and 7 bases, and the gene matches miss 10 bases of the junction. Per the germline V gene, LGHNA is the CDR1 and YNFKEQ is the CDR2. The library came from 5' RACE. The sequencer listed for this sample is Illumina HiSeq 2500. A second roughly 6 to 11 cycle PCR used a sample-barcoded 5' primer and a J-beta primer mix. Each TCR beta cDNA molecule received a unique molecular identifier from a template-switch 5' adaptor carrying 12 random nucleotides. At least 2.5 million CDR3-containing paired-end reads were obtained from each sample. First-strand cDNA was synthesized from all RNA with the Mint cDNA synthesis kit, primed by a TRBC-specific oligonucleotide. All cDNA was treated with uracil-DNA glycosylase and then went through a first 18-cycle PCR with the universal primers M1SS and BC2_uni_R. The published analysis was carried out like this. For normalization, 1 million high-quality reads, each with a distinct molecular identifier, were randomly selected from each sample. Reads with shared molecular identifiers were discarded instead of being binned into consensus sequences. MiTCR, set to a Q25 quality threshold and the strictest error-elimination algorithm, was used for CDR3 identification, clonotype clustering and error correction. A nonparametric unseen species model with Euler transformation was used to estimate a lower bound on total TCR beta diversity. TCRdb reworked the public reads: Q25 trimming with fastp, MiXCR clone assembly, productive beta chains retained. Rows matching on CDR3 protein sequence are summarized as one entry with the most common DNA and genes. TCRdb's processing, not the authors', yielded these V and J calls. The sample data list about 720,000 distinct CDR3 sequences, and roughly 25% of these were observed just once. The top ten clones comprise 3% to 4.5% of the sample.

The 40 or so donors, aged roughly 6 to 100 years, were systemically healthy Caucasian individuals from Russia. Each donor gave about 9.2 milliliters of peripheral blood, drawn into EDTA-treated Vacutainer tubes. Ficoll-Paque density-gradient centrifugation was used to isolate PBMCs, with at least 6 million per sample. Total RNA was extracted from PBMCs with Trizol reagent, with at least 6 micrograms obtained per sample. For every donor, an aliquot of PBMCs went through flow cytometry to measure the percentages of naive CD45RAhigh/CD27high T cells. This sample also belongs to another study, concerning T cells of mothers and their children. The second source states: The donors were nine systemically healthy Caucasian individuals, made up of three mothers and their six children. cDNA synthesis used all of the extracted RNA, with roughly 1.5 ug of RNA in each 15 ul reaction. In the second PCR, the M1S primer added sample barcodes and 2-4 random nucleotides. Each mother yielded over 8.5 million TCR beta CDR3 reads and each child a few million reads. Thymic selection similarly shapes TCR recombination output in related and unrelated pairs, with minor effect from inherited differences. Related mother-child pairs always showed normalized repertoire overlap that was slightly higher than in unrelated mother-child pairs, though the difference was never significant. Persistent microchimeric T cell clones were not detected, at a sensitivity of 85 to 100 clones per million clonotypes. The study used deep NGS to compare TCR beta repertoires of mothers and children, seeking features distinguishing related mother-child pairs from unrelated individuals. On average, the children were roughly 10 +/- 4 years old, while the mothers were about 40 +/- 4 years old. After adapter ligation was performed with NEBNext reagents, the libraries were sequenced on an Illumina HiSeq 2000 with 100+100 nt paired-end reads. To prevent cross-contamination, the mother and child libraries were prepared a month apart and were sequenced in separate runs. For each donor, somewhere between roughly 450,000 and 2,000,000 distinct TCR beta clonotypes were identified. Naive TCR beta clonotypes were estimated from low-frequency clonotypes matched to each donor's FACS-determined naive share, without sorting.

Specimen: blood. The chain uses TRBV4-2 and TRBJ2-1, and 9 bases in between align with TRBD1. The sequence derives from a boy between 10 and 17 years old in good health. The nucleotide sequence is TGTGCCAGCAGCCATCCTTCCGGGACAGGGTATAATGAGCAGTTCTTC. It translates to CASSHPSGTGYNEQFF.